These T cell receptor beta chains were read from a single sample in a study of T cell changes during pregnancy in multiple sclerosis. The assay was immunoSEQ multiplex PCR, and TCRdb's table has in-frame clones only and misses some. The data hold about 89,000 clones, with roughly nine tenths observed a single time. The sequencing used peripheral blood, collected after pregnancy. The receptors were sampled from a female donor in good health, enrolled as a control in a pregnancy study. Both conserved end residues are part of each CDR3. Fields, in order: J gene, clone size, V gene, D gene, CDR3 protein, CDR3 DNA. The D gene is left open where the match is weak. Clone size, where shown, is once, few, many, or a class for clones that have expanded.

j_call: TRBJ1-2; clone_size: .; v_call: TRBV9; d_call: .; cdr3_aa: CASTDSSNYGYTF; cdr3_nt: TGTGCCAGCACGGACAGCTCCAACTATGGCTACACCTTC
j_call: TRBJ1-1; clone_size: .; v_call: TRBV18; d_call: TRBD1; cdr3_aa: CASSPVGQGGTEAFF; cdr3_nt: TGTGCCAGCTCACCGGTAGGACAGGGGGGCACTGAAGCTTTCTTT
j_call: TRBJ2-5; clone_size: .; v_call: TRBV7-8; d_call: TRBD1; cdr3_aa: CASSVPGQGAGETQYF; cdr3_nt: TGTGCCAGCAGCGTACCGGGACAGGGGGCAGGAGAGACCCAGTACTTC
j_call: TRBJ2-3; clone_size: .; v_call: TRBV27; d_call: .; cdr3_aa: CASSSTNMQLVLTQYF; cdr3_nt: TGTGCCAGCAGTTCGACGAACATGCAGCTAGTTCTGACGCAGTATTTT
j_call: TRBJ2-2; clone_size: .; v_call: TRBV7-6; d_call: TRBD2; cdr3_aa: CASSFTSGANTGELFF; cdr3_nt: TGTGCCAGCAGCTTTACTAGCGGAGCAAACACCGGGGAGCTGTTTTTT
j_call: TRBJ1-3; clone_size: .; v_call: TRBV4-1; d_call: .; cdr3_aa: CASSQPPQGRSGNTIYF; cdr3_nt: TGCGCCAGCAGCCAGCCCCCACAGGGACGATCTGGAAACACCATATATTTT
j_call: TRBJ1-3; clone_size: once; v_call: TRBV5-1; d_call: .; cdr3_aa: CASSYQGLSGNTIYF; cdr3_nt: TGCGCCAGCAGCTACCAAGGACTCTCTGGAAACACCATATATTTT
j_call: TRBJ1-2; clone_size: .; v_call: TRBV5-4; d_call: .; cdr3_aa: CASSLAIRGNYGYTF; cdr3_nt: TGTGCCAGCAGCTTGGCCATCAGGGGAAACTATGGCTACACCTTC
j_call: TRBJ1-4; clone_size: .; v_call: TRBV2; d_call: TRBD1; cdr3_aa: CASSEIDRGREKLFF; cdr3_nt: TGTGCCAGCAGTGAAATAGACAGGGGTCGAGAAAAACTGTTTTTT
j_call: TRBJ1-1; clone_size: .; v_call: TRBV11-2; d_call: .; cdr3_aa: CASSLIFRGNTEAFF; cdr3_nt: TGTGCCAGCAGCTTAATCTTTAGGGGGAACACTGAAGCTTTCTTT
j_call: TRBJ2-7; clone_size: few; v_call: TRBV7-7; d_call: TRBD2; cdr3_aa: CASSLVLAVISYEQYF; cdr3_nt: TGTGCTAGCAGCTTAGTACTAGCGGTGATCTCCTACGAGCAGTACTTC
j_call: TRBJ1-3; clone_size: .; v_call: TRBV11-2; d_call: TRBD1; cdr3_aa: CASSFNRGSGNTIYF; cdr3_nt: TGTGCCAGCAGCTTCAACAGGGGCTCTGGAAACACCATATATTTT
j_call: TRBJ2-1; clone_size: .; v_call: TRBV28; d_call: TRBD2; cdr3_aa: CASSFVASGYNEQFF; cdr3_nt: TGTGCCAGCAGTTTTGTCGCTAGCGGATACAATGAGCAGTTCTTC
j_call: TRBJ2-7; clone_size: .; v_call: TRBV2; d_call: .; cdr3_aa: CASSELSSYEQYF; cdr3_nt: TGTGCCAGCAGTGAGCTTAGCTCCTACGAGCAGTACTTC
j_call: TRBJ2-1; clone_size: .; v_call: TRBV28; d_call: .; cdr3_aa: CASSFRESRDNEQFF; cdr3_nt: TGTGCCAGCAGTTTTCGGGAGAGTCGAGACAATGAGCAGTTCTTC
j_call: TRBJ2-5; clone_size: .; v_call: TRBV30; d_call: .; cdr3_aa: CAWSPGTGSGTQYF; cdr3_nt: TGTGCCTGGAGCCCCGGGACTGGGAGTGGGACCCAGTACTTC
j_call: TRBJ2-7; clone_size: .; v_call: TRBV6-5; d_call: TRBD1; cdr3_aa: CASSYSTGQGEQYF; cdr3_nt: TGTGCCAGCAGTTACTCGACAGGACAGGGTGAGCAGTACTTC
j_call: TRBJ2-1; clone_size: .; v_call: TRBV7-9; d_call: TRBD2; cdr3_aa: CAPSPLSGTSGNEQFF; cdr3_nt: TGTGCCCCTTCCCCCCTCTCCGGGACTAGCGGCAATGAGCAGTTCTTC
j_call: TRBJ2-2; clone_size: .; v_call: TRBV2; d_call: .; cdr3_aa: CASSGGFLAGELFF; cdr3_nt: TGTGCCAGCTCAGGAGGATTTTTGGCCGGGGAGCTGTTTTTT
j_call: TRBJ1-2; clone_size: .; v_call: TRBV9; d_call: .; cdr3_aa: CASSILPETTNYGYTF; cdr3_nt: TGTGCCAGCAGCATCCTTCCCGAAACAACTAACTATGGCTACACCTTC
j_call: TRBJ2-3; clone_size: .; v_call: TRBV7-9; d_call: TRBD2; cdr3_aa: CASSLRRLAGDTQYF; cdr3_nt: TGTGCCAGCAGCCTACGGAGACTAGCGGGTGATACGCAGTATTTT
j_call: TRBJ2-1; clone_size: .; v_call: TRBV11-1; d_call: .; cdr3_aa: CASSLPGHFSYNEQFF; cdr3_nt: TGTGCCAGCAGCTTGCCGGGACATTTCTCCTACAATGAGCAGTTCTTC
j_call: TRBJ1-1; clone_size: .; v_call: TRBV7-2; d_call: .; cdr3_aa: CASSFFDRWNTEAFF; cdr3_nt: TGTGCCAGCAGCTTTTTTGACAGGTGGAACACTGAAGCTTTCTTT
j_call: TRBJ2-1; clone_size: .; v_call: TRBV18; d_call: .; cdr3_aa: CASSPPGWEVSSNEQFF; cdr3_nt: TGTGCCAGCTCACCACCGGGGTGGGAGGTCTCCTCCAATGAGCAGTTCTTC
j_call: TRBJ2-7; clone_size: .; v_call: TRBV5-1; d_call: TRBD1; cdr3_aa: CASSLNSGQGEYEQYF; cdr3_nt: TGCGCCAGCAGCCTTAATTCGGGACAGGGGGAATACGAGCAGTACTTC
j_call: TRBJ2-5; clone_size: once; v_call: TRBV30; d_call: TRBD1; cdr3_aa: CASGQGGETQYF; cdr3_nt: TGTGCCTCCGGACAGGGTGGCGAGACCCAGTACTTC
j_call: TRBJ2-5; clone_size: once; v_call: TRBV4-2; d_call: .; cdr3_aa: CASSQDGLVGTQYF; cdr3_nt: TGTGCCAGCAGCCAAGACGGCCTAGTAGGGACCCAGTACTTC
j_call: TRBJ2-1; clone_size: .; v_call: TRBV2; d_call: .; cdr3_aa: CASSARGNEQFF; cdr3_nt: TGTGCCAGCAGTGCCCGGGGCAATGAGCAGTTCTTC
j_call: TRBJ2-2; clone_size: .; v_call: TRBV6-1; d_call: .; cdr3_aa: CASSEVRYTGELFF; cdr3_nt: TGTGCCAGCAGTGAAGTCAGGTACACCGGGGAGCTGTTTTTT
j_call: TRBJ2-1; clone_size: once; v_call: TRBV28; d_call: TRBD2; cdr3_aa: CASSLWGSGRVNEQFF; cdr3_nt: TGTGCCAGCAGTTTATGGGGTAGCGGGAGGGTAAATGAGCAGTTCTTC
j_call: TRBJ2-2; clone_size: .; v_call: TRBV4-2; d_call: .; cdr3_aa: CASSHNSPPNTGELFF; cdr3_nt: TGTGCCAGCAGCCATAACAGCCCTCCGAACACCGGGGAGCTGTTTTTT
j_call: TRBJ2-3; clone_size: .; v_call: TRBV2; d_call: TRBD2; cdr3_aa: CASSGGRLAGHTQYF; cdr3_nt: TGTGCCAGCAGTGGGGGGAGACTAGCGGGACATACGCAGTATTTT
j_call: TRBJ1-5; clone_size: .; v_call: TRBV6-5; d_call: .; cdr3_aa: CASSYADKPQHF; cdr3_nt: TGTGCCAGCAGTTACGCGGACAAACCCCAGCATTTT
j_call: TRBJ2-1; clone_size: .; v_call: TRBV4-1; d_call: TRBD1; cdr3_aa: CASSHPGTGGGEQFF; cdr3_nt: TGCGCCAGCAGCCATCCCGGGACAGGGGGGGGTGAGCAGTTCTTC
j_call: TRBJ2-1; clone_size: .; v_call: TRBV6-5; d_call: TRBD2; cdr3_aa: CASSYPRGGEHEQFF; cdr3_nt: TGTGCCAGCAGTTACCCCCGGGGGGGCGAGCATGAGCAGTTCTTC
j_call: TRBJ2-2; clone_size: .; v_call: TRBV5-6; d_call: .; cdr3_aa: CASSSGTPTGELFF; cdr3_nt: TGTGCCAGCAGCTCCGGGACTCCCACCGGGGAGCTGTTTTTT
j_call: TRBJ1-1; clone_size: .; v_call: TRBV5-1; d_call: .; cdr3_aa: CASSLGRGTEAFF; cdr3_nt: TGCGCCAGCAGCTTGGGAAGGGGGACTGAAGCTTTCTTT
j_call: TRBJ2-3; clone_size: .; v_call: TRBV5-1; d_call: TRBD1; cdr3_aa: CASSPRRDRDTDTQYF; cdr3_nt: TGCGCCAGCAGCCCAAGACGGGACAGGGATACAGATACGCAGTATTTT
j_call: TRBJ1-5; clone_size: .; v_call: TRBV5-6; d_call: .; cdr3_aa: CASSLGFGGQPQHF; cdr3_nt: TGTGCCAGCAGCTTGGGTTTTGGGGGCCAGCCCCAGCATTTT
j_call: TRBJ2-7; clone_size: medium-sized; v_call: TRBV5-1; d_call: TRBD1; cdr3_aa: CASSLTGGSGDEQYF; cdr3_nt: TGCGCCAGCAGCTTGACAGGGGGTTCAGGGGACGAGCAGTACTTC
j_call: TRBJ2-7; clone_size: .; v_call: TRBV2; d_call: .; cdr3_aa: CASSEAGAVYEQYF; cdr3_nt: TGTGCCAGCAGTGAGGCAGGGGCGGTCTACGAGCAGTACTTC
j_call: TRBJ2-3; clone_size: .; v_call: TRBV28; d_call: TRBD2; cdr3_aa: CASSLGTSGRTDTQYF; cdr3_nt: TGTGCCAGCAGTTTAGGGACTAGCGGGAGAACAGATACGCAGTATTTT
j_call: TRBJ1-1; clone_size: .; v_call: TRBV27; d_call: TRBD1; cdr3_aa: CASSLIGGGTEAFF; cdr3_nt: TGTGCCAGCAGTTTGATAGGGGGCGGCACTGAAGCTTTCTTT
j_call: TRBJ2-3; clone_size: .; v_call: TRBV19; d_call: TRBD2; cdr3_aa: CASSPDLADPPTFYTDTQYF; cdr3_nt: TGTGCCAGTAGTCCCGATCTAGCGGACCCTCCTACCTTTTACACAGATACGCAGTATTTT
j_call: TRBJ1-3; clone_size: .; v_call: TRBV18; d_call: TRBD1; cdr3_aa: CASSPYRGNGGNTIYF; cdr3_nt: TGTGCCAGCTCACCCTACAGGGGGAATGGTGGAAACACCATATATTTT
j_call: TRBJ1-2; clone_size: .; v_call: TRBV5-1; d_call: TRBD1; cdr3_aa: CASSAGQGAITLSNYGYTF; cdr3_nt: TGCGCCAGCAGCGCAGGACAGGGGGCGATTACTCTTTCTAACTATGGCTACACCTTC
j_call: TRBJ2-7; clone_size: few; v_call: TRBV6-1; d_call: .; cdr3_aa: CASSEATESYEQYF; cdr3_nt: TGTGCCAGCAGTGAAGCGACAGAATCCTACGAGCAGTACTTC
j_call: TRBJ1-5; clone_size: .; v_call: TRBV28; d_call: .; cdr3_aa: CASSMTGDQPQHF; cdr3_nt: TGTGCCAGCAGTATGACCGGGGATCAGCCCCAGCATTTT
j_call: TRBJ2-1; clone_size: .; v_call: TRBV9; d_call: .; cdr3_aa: CASSVVGYNEQFF; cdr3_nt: TGTGCCAGCAGCGTAGTCGGGTACAATGAGCAGTTCTTC
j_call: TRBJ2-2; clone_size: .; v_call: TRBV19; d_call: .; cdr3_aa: CASTPLDKNTGELFF; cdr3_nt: TGTGCCAGTACCCCCCTGGACAAGAACACCGGGGAGCTGTTTTTT
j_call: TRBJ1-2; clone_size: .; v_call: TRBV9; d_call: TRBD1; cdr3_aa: CASSGQGLSYGYTF; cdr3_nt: TGTGCCAGCAGCGGACAGGGATTGAGCTATGGCTACACCTTC
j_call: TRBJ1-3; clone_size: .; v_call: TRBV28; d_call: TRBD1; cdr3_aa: CASSPRTGGRVNTIYF; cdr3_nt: TGTGCCAGCAGTCCACGGACAGGGGGCCGAGTAAACACCATATATTTT